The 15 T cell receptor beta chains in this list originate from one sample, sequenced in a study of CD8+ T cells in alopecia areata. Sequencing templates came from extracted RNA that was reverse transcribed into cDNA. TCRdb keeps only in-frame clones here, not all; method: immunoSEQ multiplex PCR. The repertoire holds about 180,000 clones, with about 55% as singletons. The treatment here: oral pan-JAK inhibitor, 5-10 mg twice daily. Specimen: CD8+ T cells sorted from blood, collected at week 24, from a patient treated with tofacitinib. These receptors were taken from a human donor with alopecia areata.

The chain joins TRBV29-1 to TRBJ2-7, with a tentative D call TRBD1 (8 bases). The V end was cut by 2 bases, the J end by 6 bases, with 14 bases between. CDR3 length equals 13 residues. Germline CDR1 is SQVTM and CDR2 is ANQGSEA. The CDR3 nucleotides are TGCAGCGTTGAAAAGGACAGGGAGGGCGAGCAGTACTTC. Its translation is CSVEKDREGEQYF.

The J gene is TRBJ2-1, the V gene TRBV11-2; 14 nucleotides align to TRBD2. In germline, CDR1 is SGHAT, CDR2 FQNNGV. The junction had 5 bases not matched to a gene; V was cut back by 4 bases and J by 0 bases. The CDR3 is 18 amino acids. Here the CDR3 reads CASSSTSGGESSYNEQFF. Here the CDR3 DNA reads TGTGCCAGCAGCTCGACTAGCGGGGGGGAAAGCTCCTACAATGAGCAGTTCTTC.

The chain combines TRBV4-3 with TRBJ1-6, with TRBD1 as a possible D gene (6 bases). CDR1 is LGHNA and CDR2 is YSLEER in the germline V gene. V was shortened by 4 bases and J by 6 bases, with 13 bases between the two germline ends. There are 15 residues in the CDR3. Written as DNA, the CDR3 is TGCGCCAGCAGCCTAAACAGGGTTGGTAATTCACCCCTCCACTTT. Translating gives CASSLNRVGNSPLHF.

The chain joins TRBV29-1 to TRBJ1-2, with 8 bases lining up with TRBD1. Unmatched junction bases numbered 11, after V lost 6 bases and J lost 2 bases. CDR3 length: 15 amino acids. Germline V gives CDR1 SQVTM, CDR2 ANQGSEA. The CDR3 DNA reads TGCAGCGTCCACAACCCGGGACAGGAGAACTATGGCTACACCTTC. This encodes CSVHNPGQENYGYTF.

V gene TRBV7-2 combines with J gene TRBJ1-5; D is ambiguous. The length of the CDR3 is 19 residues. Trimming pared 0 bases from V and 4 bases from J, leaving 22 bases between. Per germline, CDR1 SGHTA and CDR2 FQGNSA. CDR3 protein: CASSLAGSSGVVGNQPQHF. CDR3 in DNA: TGTGCCAGCAGCTTAGCTGGCAGCTCAGGAGTGGTGGGGAATCAGCCCCAGCATTTT.

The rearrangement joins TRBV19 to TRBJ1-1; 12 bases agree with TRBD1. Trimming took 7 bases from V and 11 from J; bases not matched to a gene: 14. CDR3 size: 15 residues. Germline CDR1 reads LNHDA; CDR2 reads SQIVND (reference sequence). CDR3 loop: CASTISGTGGVGAFF. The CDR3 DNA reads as TGTGCCAGTACCATAAGTGGGACAGGGGGCGTAGGGGCTTTCTTT.

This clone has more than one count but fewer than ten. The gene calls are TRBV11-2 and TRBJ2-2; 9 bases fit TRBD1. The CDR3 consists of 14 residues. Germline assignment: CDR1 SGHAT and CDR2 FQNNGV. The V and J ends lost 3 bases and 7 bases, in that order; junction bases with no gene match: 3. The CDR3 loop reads CASSLGTGIGELFF. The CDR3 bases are TGTGCCAGCAGCTTGGGGACAGGGATCGGGGAGCTGTTTTTT.

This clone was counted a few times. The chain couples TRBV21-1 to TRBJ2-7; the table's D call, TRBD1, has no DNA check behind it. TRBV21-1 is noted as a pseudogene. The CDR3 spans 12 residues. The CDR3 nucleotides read TGTGCCAGCAGCAAAAGGGGGTGTGAGCAGTACTTC. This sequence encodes CASSKRGCEQYF.

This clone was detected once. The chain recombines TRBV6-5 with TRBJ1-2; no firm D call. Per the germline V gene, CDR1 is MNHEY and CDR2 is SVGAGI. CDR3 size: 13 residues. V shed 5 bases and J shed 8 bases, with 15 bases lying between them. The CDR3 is CASSLRPAGGYTF. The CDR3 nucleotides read TGTGCCAGCAGTCTGAGGCCGGCCGGGGGCTACACCTTC.

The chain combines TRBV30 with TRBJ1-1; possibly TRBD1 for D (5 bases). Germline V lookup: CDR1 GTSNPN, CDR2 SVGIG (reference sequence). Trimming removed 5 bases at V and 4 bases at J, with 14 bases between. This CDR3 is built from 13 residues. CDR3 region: CAWAPGGLTEAFF. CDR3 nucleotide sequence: TGTGCCTGGGCACCCGGGGGACTCACTGAAGCTTTCTTT.

CDR3: CAWDFRDYGTGELFF. The CDR3 DNA reads as TGTGCCTGGGACTTCAGGGATTACGGCACCGGGGAGCTGTTTTTT. The rearrangement uses TRBV30 and TRBJ2-2, with a possible D match to TRBD1 (5 bases). Germline loops: CDR1 GTSNPN, CDR2 SVGIG (reference sequence). This CDR3 spans 15 amino acids. The V gene lost 5 bases and the J gene lost 4 bases, with 17 bases spanning the gap.

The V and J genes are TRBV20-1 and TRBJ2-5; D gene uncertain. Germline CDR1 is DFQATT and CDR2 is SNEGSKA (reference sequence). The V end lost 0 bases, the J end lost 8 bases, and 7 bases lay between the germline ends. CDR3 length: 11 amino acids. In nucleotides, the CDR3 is TGCAGTGCTAGAGATAGGCGCACCCAGTACTTC. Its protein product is CSARDRRTQYF.

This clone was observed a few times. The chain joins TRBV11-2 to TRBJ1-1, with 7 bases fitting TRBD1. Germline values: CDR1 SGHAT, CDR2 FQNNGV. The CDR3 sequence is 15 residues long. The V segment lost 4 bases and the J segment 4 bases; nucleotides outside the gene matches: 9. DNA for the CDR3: TGTGCCAGCAGCTCCACGACAGGGTTCGCCACTGAAGCTTTCTTT. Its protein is CASSSTTGFATEAFF. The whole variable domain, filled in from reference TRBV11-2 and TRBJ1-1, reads EAGVAQSPRYKIIEKRQSVAFWCNPISGHATLYWYQQILGQGPKLLIQFQNNGVVDDSQLPKDRFSAERLKGVDSTLKIQPAKLEDSAVYLCASSSTTGFATEAFFGQGTRLTVV.

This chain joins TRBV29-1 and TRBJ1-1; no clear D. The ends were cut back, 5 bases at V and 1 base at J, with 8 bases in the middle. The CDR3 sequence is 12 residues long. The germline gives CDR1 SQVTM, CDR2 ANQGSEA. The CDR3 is CSVFSKNTEAFF. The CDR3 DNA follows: TGCAGCGTTTTTAGTAAGAACACTGAAGCTTTCTTT.

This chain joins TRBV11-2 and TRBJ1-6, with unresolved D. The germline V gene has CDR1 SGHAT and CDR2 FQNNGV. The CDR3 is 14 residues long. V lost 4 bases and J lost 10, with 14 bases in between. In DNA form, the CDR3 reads TGTGCCAGCAGCTCACGATCGGGGAAATCACCCCTCCACTTT. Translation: CASSSRSGKSPLHF.